This passage covers 26 T cell receptor beta chains from one sample sequenced in a study of cytomegalovirus exposure and HLA in healthy donors. Use of 60 Vbeta and 13 Jbeta primers characterized the PCR. TCRdb's table, derived via immunoSEQ multiplex PCR, lists solely in-frame clones and lacks some. This repertoire shows under 250,000 clones, approximately 82% found once; its top ten account for about 3.8%. Sample: PBMCs. These receptors were taken from a male donor in good health and CMV-seronegative.

The chain has TRBV27 and TRBJ2-1; 11 bases are a match to TRBD2. Germline loops: CDR1 MNHEY, CDR2 SMNVEV (reference sequence). The CDR3 contains 15 residues. V lost 6 bases to trimming and J lost 9 bases; unmatched junction nucleotides: 10. Written as DNA, the CDR3 is TGTGCCAGCAGCCCCACTAGCGGGGGTTCGGGTGAGCAGTTCTTC. Its translation: CASSPTSGGSGEQFF.

The CDR3 protein is CASRDGRIFGNQPQHF. The CDR3 DNA is TGTGCCAGTAGGGACGGGAGGATTTTTGGCAATCAGCCCCAGCATTTT. The gene calls are TRBV19 and TRBJ1-5; D is uncertain. V lost 6 bases and J 2 bases, leaving 17 bases between the germline ends. The CDR3 is 16 residues long. Germline values: CDR1 LNHDA, CDR2 SQIVND (reference sequence).

The chain recombines TRBV4-1 with TRBJ2-3; D ambiguous. This CDR3 has 19 residues. The germline V and J ends were trimmed by 0 bases and 0 bases, with 19 bases remaining between them. Germline V lookup: CDR1 MGHRA, CDR2 YSYEKL. CDR3 DNA sequence: TGCGCCAGCAGCCAAGAGGCAGGATCGAGTTTTTCTAGCACAGATACGCAGTATTTT. Encoded protein: CASSQEAGSSFSSTDTQYF.

This rearrangement joins TRBV6-7 to TRBJ2-7; possible D gene TRBD1, 6 bases. TRBV6-7 is recorded as an ORF, its role being uncertain. V was cut by 0 bases and J by 5 bases, with 20 bases left in between. CDR3 length equals 17 residues. The CDR3 loop reads CASSYSSPGAPPDEQYF. The CDR3 DNA is TGTGCCAGCAGTTACTCGAGTCCAGGGGCGCCCCCAGACGAGCAGTACTTC.

The CDR3 region has the DNA TGCGCCAGCAGCTTGGTATCGCGGACTAGCGGTTCCTACGAGCAGTACTTC. Residues: CASSLVSRTSGSYEQYF. The chain links TRBV5-1 to TRBJ2-7; 10 positions agree with TRBD2. V lost 0 bases, J lost 1 base, and 7 bases stayed unmatched. CDR1 SGHRS and CDR2 YFSETQ come from the germline V gene. The CDR3 runs to 17 residues.

The chain joins TRBV6-5 to TRBJ2-7; no clear D gene. CDR1 is MNHEY, CDR2 SVGAGI, per germline. V dropped 2 bases and J dropped 5 bases, with 4 bases sitting between them. The CDR3 has 11 residues. The CDR3 coding sequence is TGTGCCAGCAGTTACCGGGACGAGCAGTACTTC. The encoded protein is CASSYRDEQYF.

This clone was observed a few times. The chain combines TRBV7-9 with TRBJ2-1, with D maybe TRBD2 (5 bases). V was shortened by 4 bases and J by 9 bases, with 16 bases between the two germline ends. CDR3 size: 14 residues. Germline values: CDR1 SEHNR, CDR2 FQNEAQ (reference sequence). Written as DNA, the CDR3 is TGTGCCAGCAGCTCCCCGACTAACCCGGGTGAGCAGTTCTTC. Protein sequence: CASSSPTNPGEQFF. The whole variable domain, remainder taken from reference TRBV7-9 and TRBJ2-1, is DTGVSQNPRHKITKRGQNVTFRCDPISEHNRLYWYRQTLGQGPEFLTYFQNEAQLEKSRLLSDRFSAERPKGSFSTLEIQRTEQGDSAMYLCASSSPTNPGEQFFGPGTRLTVL.

The chain employs TRBV5-4 and TRBJ2-7, with D possibly TRBD1 on 5 matching bases. From germline, CDR1 is SGHNT and CDR2 YYREEE (reference sequence). V lost 0 bases and J 6 bases, leaving 16 bases between the germline ends. This CDR3 has 15 amino acids. The CDR3 DNA reads as TGTGCCAGCAGCTTGGCTTCGTTTCAAGGGGTCGAGCAGTACTTC. Protein: CASSLASFQGVEQYF.

V is TRBV5-4 and J is TRBJ2-3; 7 bases match TRBD2. From germline, CDR1 is SGHNT and CDR2 YYREEE (reference sequence). The CDR3 extends over 15 amino acids. Losses at the gene ends were 3 bases for V and 4 bases for J; bases not matched to a gene: 8. CDR3 region: CASSSGLSPADTQYF. The CDR3 bases are TGTGCCAGCAGCTCGGGACTAAGCCCAGCAGATACGCAGTATTTT.

In its sample, this clone was seen once. The rearrangement uses TRBV19 and TRBJ2-7, with D tentatively TRBD2 (5 bases). CDR1 LNHDA and CDR2 SQIVND come from the germline V gene (reference sequence). The CDR3 consists of 14 residues. With 7 bases removed from V and 2 bases from J, the gap between germline ends came to 15 bases. The CDR3 region is CASTPSEGAYEQYF. The CDR3 DNA reads TGTGCCAGTACCCCGAGCGAGGGAGCCTACGAGCAGTACTTC.

This chain links TRBV6-1 with TRBJ2-1, with D perhaps TRBD2 (5 bases). Trimming took off 2 bases at V and 6 bases at J, with 14 bases between the two ends. Germline V gives CDR1 MNHNS, CDR2 SASEGT. The CDR3 runs 15 residues. CDR3 nucleotides: TGTGCCAGCAGTGAACGAGAGGGAACGGGCAATGAGCAGTTCTTC. As protein: CASSEREGTGNEQFF.

The chain recombines TRBV28 with TRBJ2-4; the match to TRBD1 covers 8 bases. Per germline, CDR1 MDHEN and CDR2 SYDVKM. Trimming at V came to 3 bases and at J to 1 base, leaving 5 bases not matched to a gene. The CDR3 is made up of 16 amino acids. The CDR3 here is CASSLRGQGAKNIQYF. Written as DNA, the CDR3 is TGTGCCAGCAGTTTGAGAGGACAGGGCGCCAAAAACATTCAGTACTTC.

For this clone: The junction and the germline gene differ at one end; a read error may be behind it. This sequence joins TRBV7-9 and TRBJ2-1, with D possibly TRBD2 on 6 matching bases. The CDR3 is 15 amino acids. Germline loops: CDR1 SEHNR, CDR2 FQNEAQ (reference sequence). CDR3 bases: TGTTCCAGCAGCTCCCTGCGGGAAATGAACAATGAGCAGTTCTTC. Translation gives CSSSSLREMNNEQFF.

This chain connects TRBV19 to TRBJ2-3; D gene uncertain. V gave up 9 bases and J gave up 0 bases, with 13 bases separating them. The CDR3 spans 14 residues. Germline CDR1 reads LNHDA; CDR2 reads SQIVND (reference sequence). CDR3 nucleotides: TGTGCCAGCCGCGAGGCGATAAGCACAGATACGCAGTATTTT. It translates to CASREAISTDTQYF.

A few counts support this clone. V is TRBV27 and J is TRBJ1-5; D may be TRBD1 (6 bases). The germline CDR1 and CDR2 sequences are MNHEY and SMNVEV (reference sequence). The length of the CDR3 is 16 residues. The V and J ends lost 4 bases and 0 bases respectively, with 13 bases between them. The CDR3 protein is CASSSLQGHSNQPQHF. For the CDR3, the DNA is TGTGCCAGCAGTTCACTACAGGGTCATAGCAATCAGCCCCAGCATTTT.

This sequence joins TRBV29-1 and TRBJ1-5; 8 bases agree with TRBD1. With V trimmed by 6 bases and J by 5 bases, 9 bases remained unmatched. CDR1 is SQVTM, CDR2 ANQGSEA, per germline. The CDR3 has 14 amino acids. The CDR3 here is CSVTQGDMDQPQHF. DNA of the CDR3: TGCAGCGTCACACAGGGGGACATGGATCAGCCCCAGCATTTT.

V and J are TRBV13 and TRBJ2-7; D is possibly TRBD2 (5 bases). Per the germline V gene, CDR1 is PRHDT and CDR2 is FYEKMQ (reference sequence). Trimming stripped 5 bases from V and 6 bases from J, with 17 bases between. This CDR3 region has 14 residues. Written as DNA, the CDR3 is TGTGCCAGCAGCCTTGTAGAGGGTTCTAGCGAGCAGTACTTC. Encoded protein: CASSLVEGSSEQYF.

The chain joins TRBV7-2 to TRBJ2-7; no clear D gene. V shed 1 base and J shed 0 bases, with 13 bases lying between them. CDR3 length equals 16 residues. Germline V CDR1 and CDR2: SGHTA, FQGNSA. Here the CDR3 reads CASSLVWRKSSYEQYF. The CDR3 DNA reads as TGTGCCAGCAGCTTAGTCTGGCGGAAGAGCTCCTACGAGCAGTACTTC.

The chain links TRBV19 to TRBJ2-5; unclear D gene. Gene TRBJ2-7 matches the end of the DNA better, so the J call may be wrong. The germline CDR1 and CDR2 sequences are LNHDA and SQIVND (reference sequence). The CDR3 sequence is 14 residues long. The CDR3 DNA reads as TGTGCCAGTAGTATAGTGGGCATCTCCTACGAGCAGTACTTC. Its translation: CASSIVGISYEQYF.

This chain uses TRBV25-1 with TRBJ2-1; D is possibly TRBD2 (6 bases). The V gene's germline CDR1 is MGHDK and CDR2 SYGVNS. V gave up 4 bases and J gave up 8 bases, with 18 bases separating them. This CDR3 has 15 amino acids. CDR3 residues: CASSAMGGSGYEQFF. CDR3 bases: TGTGCCAGCAGTGCCATGGGAGGCAGCGGGTATGAGCAGTTCTTC.

The CDR3 reads CASSPPGQVVHEQYF. CDR3 sequence (DNA): TGTGCCAGCTCACCCCCGGGACAGGTCGTCCACGAGCAGTACTTC. V gene TRBV18 combines with J gene TRBJ2-7; TRBD1 aligns across 8 bases. Germline CDR1 is KGHSH and CDR2 is LQKENI. Trimming cost V 3 bases and J 5 bases; bases outside gene matches: 9. This CDR3 has 15 residues.

This clone has more than one count but fewer than ten. The CDR3 coding sequence is TGCGCCAGCAGCTTAGCAGGGTTGGGGAACTATGGCTACACCTTC. It codes for CASSLAGLGNYGYTF. The chain links TRBV5-1 to TRBJ1-2; the D gene is possibly TRBD1 (5 bases). The CDR3 consists of 15 residues. CDR1 and CDR2 from the germline V gene are SGHRS and YFSETQ. The V end was cut by 2 bases, the J end by 2 bases, with 13 bases between.

J is TRBJ2-1 and V is TRBV13; 11 bases line up with TRBD2. Looked up from germline, CDR1 is PRHDT and CDR2 is FYEKMQ (reference sequence). CDR3 length: 16 amino acids. With V trimmed by 5 bases and J by 10 bases, 13 bases remained unmatched. CDR3 nucleotides: TGTGCCAGCAGCCCCGAGACTAGCGGGGAAAGCAGAGAGCAGTTCTTC. As protein: CASSPETSGESREQFF. Together with reference TRBV13 and TRBJ2-1, the CDR3 gives the full variable domain: AAGVIQSPRHLIKEKRETATLKCYPIPRHDTVYWYQQGPGQDPQFLISFYEKMQSDKGSIPDRFSAQQFSDYHSELNMSSLELGDSALYFCASSPETSGESREQFFGPGTRLTVL.

V and J are TRBV9 and TRBJ1-1; D might be TRBD1 (6 bases). The CDR3 is 14 residues long. Trimming left V 5 bases short and J 3 bases short, with 14 bases between. The germline CDR1 and CDR2 sequences are SGDLS and YYNGEE. The CDR3 DNA is TGTGCCAGCAGTTCCGGGGGGGGCTACACTGAAGCTTTCTTT. Its translation is CASSSGGGYTEAFF.

Note on this clone: Germline is not matched at one junction end, which may reflect a read error. This chain joins TRBV2 and TRBJ2-7, with 10 bases matching TRBD2. Per the germline V gene, CDR1 is SNHLY and CDR2 is FYNNEI. This CDR3 region has 16 residues. CDR3 sequence reads: CASREVRTSGLYEQYF. As DNA, the CDR3 is TGTGCCAGCAGGGAAGTGAGGACTAGCGGCCTCTACGAGCAGTACTTC.

The chain has TRBV19 and TRBJ2-7; 7 positions match TRBD1. Looked up from germline, CDR1 is LNHDA and CDR2 is SQIVND (reference sequence). Trimming at V came to 3 bases and at J to 4 bases, leaving 6 bases not matched to a gene. The CDR3 loop spans 14 amino acids. The CDR3 DNA sequence: TGTGCCAGTAGTATCCCGGGACAGAGGTACGAGCAGTACTTC. Translating gives CASSIPGQRYEQYF.